The next 25 T cell receptor beta chains were all read from a single sample in a study of T-cell memory formation after mild COVID-19 (dated by TCRdb to about 2021). The library was built by means of 5' RACE. The data were produced on an Illumina NovaSeq 6000. TCRdb itself trimmed the public reads at Q25 with fastp, ran MiXCR and retained productive beta chains. Rows are combined by CDR3 protein, so each entry shows the most common genes and DNA. A total of fewer than 50,000 distinct CDR3 sequences appear in this sample, 6.6% of them only once. The ten biggest clones cover 0.6% to 1% of the sample. Material for sequencing was PBMCs or a T cell subset sorted from them (not recorded which). The receptor set was obtained from an adult who had mild COVID-19 (a few samples of this study predate the infection). The sample titles of this study are shuffled in the database, so cell type and time point are left out.

This clonotype was seen a handful of times. The V call is TRBV13, the J call TRBJ1-1; 7 bases agree with TRBD1. Germline assignment: CDR1 PRHDT and CDR2 FYEKMQ (reference sequence). The CDR3 runs to 15 residues. The trim removed 5 bases at V and 5 bases at J, leaving 11 bases unmatched. The DNA of the CDR3 is TGTGCCAGCAGCCCCCGACAGGGAATAGGTACTGAAGCTTTCTTT. Its translation: CASSPRQGIGTEAFF.

This clonotype occurred many times. V usage is TRBV25-1 and J usage is TRBJ2-7; D is unresolved. CDR3 length: 14 residues. CDR1 is MGHDK and CDR2 is SYGVNS in the germline V gene. Trimming took off 7 bases at V and 1 base at J, with 14 bases between the two ends. The CDR3 sequence is CASTLGKGSYEQYF. CDR3 sequence (DNA): TGTGCCAGCACCCTAGGGAAGGGTTCCTACGAGCAGTACTTC.

This clonotype was seen a few times. The chain is built from TRBV30 and TRBJ2-4, with D unresolved. V lost 2 bases and J lost 8, with 10 bases in between. Germline V CDR1 and CDR2: GTSNPN, SVGIG (reference sequence). CDR3 length: 12 amino acids. Written as DNA, the CDR3 is TGTGCCTGGAGTCCTCAGGTCTACATTCAGTACTTC. The encoded protein is CAWSPQVYIQYF.

At least ten counts were recorded for this clonotype. This chain uses TRBV20-1 with TRBJ2-5; 7 positions agree with TRBD1. The V gene end was trimmed by 1 base and the J gene end by 2 bases; junction bases not matched to a gene: 7. This CDR3 comprises 15 residues. Germline V gene sequence: CDR1 DFQATT, CDR2 SNEGSKA (reference sequence). Written as DNA, the CDR3 is TGCAGTGCTAGAGTTTTGGGACAGCCACAAGAGACCCAGTACTTC. Translated: CSARVLGQPQETQYF.

The CDR3 region is CASSMGDSQIPYGYTF. CDR3 nucleotide sequence: TGTGCCAGTAGTATGGGGGACAGTCAAATCCCCTATGGCTACACCTTC. The V gene is TRBV19, the J gene TRBJ1-2; 7 bases line up with TRBD1. The CDR3 is made up of 16 amino acids. The V segment lost 3 bases and the J segment 4 bases; nucleotides outside the gene matches: 11. Germline V gives CDR1 LNHDA, CDR2 SQIVND (reference sequence).

At least ten counts were recorded for this clonotype. This chain connects TRBV5-1 to TRBJ2-7; maybe TRBD2 (6 bases). The ends were cut back, 3 bases at V and 1 base at J, with 11 bases in the middle. This CDR3 is 14 amino acids long. Germline lookup yields CDR1 SGHRS and CDR2 YFSETQ. CDR3 DNA: TGCGCCAGCAGCTACTACGGGACTTCCTACGAGCAGTACTTC. This sequence encodes CASSYYGTSYEQYF.

This clonotype was counted at least ten times. The V call is TRBV7-3, the J call TRBJ2-7, with D unclear. This CDR3 region has 15 residues. V dropped 5 bases and J dropped 7 bases, with 21 bases sitting between them. Germline CDR1 SGHTA, CDR2 FQGTGA. CDR3 sequence reads: CASSALGALTEEQYF. The CDR3 nucleotides are TGTGCCAGCAGCGCCCTCGGAGCCCTTACGGAAGAGCAGTACTTC.

This clonotype has at least ten counts. The chain links TRBV7-3 to TRBJ2-1; the match to TRBD1 covers 7 bases. The CDR3 runs to 15 residues. V shed 2 bases and J 4 bases; nucleotides not matched to a gene: 5. Germline assignment: CDR1 SGHTA and CDR2 FQGTGA. The DNA of the CDR3 is TGTGCCAGCAGCTTACTCCCAGGGGGTTACAATGAGCAGTTCTTC. This translates into CASSLLPGGYNEQFF.

The chain recombines TRBV19 with TRBJ2-1; 8 bases match TRBD1. The J segment lost 5 bases and the V segment lost 5 bases, leaving 5 bases of the junction unmatched. This CDR3 region has 14 residues. Germline V gene lookup returns CDR1 LNHDA and CDR2 SQIVND (reference sequence). CDR3 sequence: CASSATGGNNEQFF. CDR3 bases: TGTGCCAGTAGTGCAACAGGGGGGAACAATGAGCAGTTCTTC.

This clonotype showed up many times. This chain links TRBV7-2 with TRBJ2-1; TRBD2 matches at 10 bases. The germline gives CDR1 SGHTA, CDR2 FQGNSA. CDR3 length: 14 amino acids. The V and J ends lost 5 bases and 5 bases, in that order; junction bases with no gene match: 3. The CDR3 protein is CASSPSGRHNEQFF. CDR3 DNA sequence: TGTGCCAGCAGCCCTAGCGGGAGACACAATGAGCAGTTCTTC.

This clonotype was found a few times. V usage is TRBV15 and J usage is TRBJ1-2; D call uncertain. V was pared by 0 bases and J by 4 bases, with 15 bases between. Germline V gene data show CDR1 as LNHNV and CDR2 as YYDKDF (reference sequence). The CDR3 extends over 16 amino acids. The CDR3 region is CATSRDRRGTPYGYTF. The CDR3 DNA sequence: TGTGCCACCAGCAGAGATAGACGAGGTACGCCCTATGGCTACACCTTC.

Regarding this clonotype: Just one base apart from a much larger clone, this may be a read error. J is TRBJ2-6 and V is TRBV5-1, with a weak D call TRBD1 (5 bases). This CDR3 has 14 amino acids. CDR1 is SGHRS and CDR2 is YFSETQ in the germline V gene. The CDR3 coding sequence is TGCGCCAGCAGCTTGAGGCCTGGGGCCAACGCCCTGACTTTC. As protein: CASSLRPGANALTF.

This clonotype was seen a handful of times. This chain links TRBV6-6 with TRBJ2-5; D is unresolved. V dropped 1 base and J dropped 2 bases, with 5 bases sitting between them. CDR1 and CDR2 from the germline V gene are MNHNY and SVGAGI (reference sequence). This CDR3 comprises 13 residues. This CDR3 is CASSYFAQETQYF. CDR3 in DNA: TGTGCCAGCAGTTACTTTGCACAAGAGACCCAGTACTTC.

This clonotype was seen repeatedly, ten times or more. This chain links TRBV7-9 with TRBJ2-1, with 9 bases identical to TRBD1. The CDR3 runs to 16 residues. Germline assignment: CDR1 SEHNR and CDR2 FQNEAQ (reference sequence). V was clipped by 6 bases and J by 8 bases; unmatched bases: 14. The CDR3 region is CASRQNPGQGRYEQFF. As DNA, the CDR3 is TGTGCCAGCAGGCAGAACCCGGGACAGGGACGGTATGAGCAGTTCTTC.

The chain is built from TRBV7-8 and TRBJ2-3; D remains ambiguous. V was pared by 5 bases and J by 4 bases, with 13 bases between. Germline V CDR1 and CDR2: SGHVS, FQNEAQ. The CDR3 extends over 14 amino acids. DNA for the CDR3: TGTGCCAGCAGCCTTCGTGCCGGGTCAGATACGCAGTATTTT. As protein: CASSLRAGSDTQYF. The full variable domain, completed using reference TRBV7-8 and TRBJ2-3, is GAGVSQSPRYKVAKRGQDVALRCDPISGHVSLFWYQQALGQGPEFLTYFQNEAQLDKSGLPSDRFFAERPEGSVSTLKIQRTQQEDSAVYLCASSLRAGSDTQYFGPGTRLTVL.

This sequence joins TRBV30 and TRBJ2-7; 7 positions match TRBD1. V was clipped by 2 bases and J by 6 bases; unmatched bases: 7. Germline values: CDR1 GTSNPN, CDR2 SVGIG (reference sequence). There are 13 residues in the CDR3. In DNA form, the CDR3 reads TGTGCCTGGAGTCTGACAGGGTCGGGCGAGCAGTACTTC. Translation: CAWSLTGSGEQYF.

This clonotype was counted ten times or more. The chain couples TRBV6-5 to TRBJ2-3, with TRBD2 matching over 14 bases. The V gene's germline CDR1 is MNHEY and CDR2 SVGAGI. The CDR3 extends over 19 amino acids. V shed 5 bases and J 4 bases; nucleotides not matched to a gene: 14. The CDR3 region has the DNA TGTGCCAGCAGTACTCGGACTAGCGGGAGGCCGAACGGGGCAGATACGCAGTATTTT. This sequence encodes CASSTRTSGRPNGADTQYF.

In this sample, this clonotype turned up a few times. V is TRBV6-1 and J is TRBJ1-1; 7 nucleotides align to TRBD1. CDR3 length equals 14 residues. V shed 7 bases and J 4 bases; nucleotides not matched to a gene: 9. Germline CDR1 MNHNS, CDR2 SASEGT. CDR3 nucleotide sequence: TGTGCCAGCATCAAAGGGACAGCAGGCACTGAAGCTTTCTTT. Amino acids: CASIKGTAGTEAFF.

In its sample, this clonotype was seen many times. V usage is TRBV7-8 and J usage is TRBJ2-1; TRBD2 agrees at 8 bases. Germline V gene sequence: CDR1 SGHVS, CDR2 FQNEAQ. Losses at the gene ends were 6 bases for V and 3 bases for J; bases not matched to a gene: 10. The CDR3 covers 16 residues. CDR3 sequence: CASSLLAAGGYNEQFF. For the CDR3, the DNA is TGTGCCAGCAGTCTCTTAGCGGCGGGAGGCTACAATGAGCAGTTCTTC.

Turning to this clonotype: A clone one base away is much larger, so this may be a read error. The CDR3 DNA sequence: TGTGTCAGCAGTTTGACTAGCACAGATACGCAGTATTTT. Encoded protein: CVSSLTSTDTQYF. The V gene is TRBV7-3, the J gene TRBJ2-3; D not resolved. The CDR3 runs to 13 residues. From germline, CDR1 is SGHTA and CDR2 FQGTGA. The variable domain in full, with the rest retrieved from reference TRBV7-3 and TRBJ2-3, is GAGVSQTPSNKVTEKGKYVELRCDPISGHTALYWYRQSLGQGPEFLIYFQGTGAADDSGLPNDRFFAVRPEGSVSTLKIQRTERGDSAVYLCVSSLTSTDTQYFGPGTRLTVL.

There are a few counts of this clonotype. This chain joins TRBV20-1 and TRBJ1-2, with 10 positions matching TRBD1. Germline CDR1 DFQATT, CDR2 SNEGSKA (reference sequence). The V gene end was trimmed by 5 bases and the J gene end by 2 bases; junction bases not matched to a gene: 8. The CDR3 length is 15 residues. CDR3: CSAPGQGKKNYGYTF. The CDR3 nucleotides read TGCAGTGCTCCGGGACAGGGGAAGAAGAACTATGGCTACACCTTC.

The chain is built from TRBV11-3 and TRBJ1-1, with D possibly being TRBD1 (6 bases). V lost 5 bases, J lost 3 bases, and 13 bases lay in between. The CDR3 has 14 amino acids. The germline V gene encodes CDR1 SGHNT and CDR2 YENEEA. CDR3 DNA: TGTGCCAGCAGCAGTAATTCAGGGGACACTGAAGCTTTCTTT. Residues: CASSSNSGDTEAFF.

J is TRBJ2-3 and V is TRBV20-1; D is perhaps TRBD1 or TRBD2 (6 bases each). The germline V gene encodes CDR1 DFQATT and CDR2 SNEGSKA (reference sequence). V was shortened by 4 bases and J by 9 bases, with 20 bases between the two germline ends. CDR3 length equals 14 residues. The CDR3 is CSAKGRTGRITQYF. CDR3 DNA: TGCAGTGCTAAAGGGCGCACAGGGAGGATAACGCAGTATTTT.

The J gene is TRBJ1-2, the V gene TRBV3-1; unclear D gene. V was pared by 5 bases and J by 4 bases, with 11 bases between. CDR1 and CDR2 (germline): LGHDT, YNNKEL (reference sequence). The CDR3 loop spans 13 amino acids. The CDR3 DNA reads TGTGCCAGCAGCTTCGACGGAGGCTATGGCTACACCTTC. Encoded protein: CASSFDGGYGYTF. Together with reference TRBV3-1 and TRBJ1-2, the CDR3 gives the full variable domain: DTAVSQTPKYLVTQMGNDKSIKCEQNLGHDTMYWYKQDSKKFLKIMFSYNNKELIINETVPNRFSPKSPDKAHLNLHINSLELGDSAVYFCASSFDGGYGYTFGSGTRLTVV.

This chain joins TRBV6-5 and TRBJ2-7; D not certain. V gave up 0 bases and J gave up 4 bases, with 10 bases separating them. Germline V lookup: CDR1 MNHEY, CDR2 SVGAGI. This CDR3 spans 14 amino acids. CDR3 sequence reads: CASSYSSIAYEQYF. DNA of the CDR3: TGTGCCAGCAGTTACTCGAGTATCGCGTACGAGCAGTACTTC.